The rows below give T cell receptor beta chains drawn from one sample of a study of response to subunit inactivated influenza vaccine. TCRdb called the RT-PCR reads again in MiXCR, with one record for every CDR3 protein. The data show over 400,000 distinct CDR3 sequences, over 9.5% seen once. The sample in question was PBMCs from blood, obtained about 40 days after vaccination. Receptors were obtained from a man in his fifties who received an inactivated influenza vaccine. The conserved cysteine and the conserved F or W are not part of the CDR3 here.

V gene	J gene	CDR3 protein
TRBV20-1	TRBJ2-7	SARDLLQTYEQY
TRBV4-1	TRBJ2-5	ASSLTVSGTQY
TRBV28	TRBJ1-5	ASSLSWSGQPQH
TRBV6-1	TRBJ2-3	ASTWSGAADTQY
TRBV7-2	TRBJ1-1	ASSLAWTGFGTEAF
TRBV7-9	TRBJ2-5	ASSPPGGGLQETQY
TRBV5-1	TRBJ2-3	ASSPRGGGDTQY
TRBV12-3/TRBV12-4	TRBJ2-7	ASSLVYGLTPLGQY
TRBV5-4	TRBJ1-2	ASSLAQRGYGYT
TRBV15	TRBJ2-7	ATSRVLLAGENEQY
TRBV28	TRBJ2-3	ASKERPGLAGVAHTDTQY
TRBV24-1	TRBJ2-1	ATSDLEGHNEQF
TRBV7-9	TRBJ1-1	ASSLAGGTNTEAF
TRBV4-2	TRBJ2-1	ASSLRGDDNEQF
TRBV29-1	TRBJ2-2	SVVSSGTANTGELF
TRBV5-1	TRBJ2-2	ASSVGDLAGGVPGELF
TRBV4-3	TRBJ1-1	ASSSHYGGGGTEAF
TRBV15	TRBJ2-5	ATSPRGSGYQETQY
TRBV7-9	TRBJ2-1	ASSSQGWREQF
TRBV7-2	TRBJ2-5	ASSKTGLAETQY
TRBV5-1	TRBJ1-2	ASSWAGGNYGYT
TRBV20-1	TRBJ1-2	SSDREDYGYT
TRBV5-1	TRBJ2-5	ASSFGTSAETQY
TRBV15	TRBJ2-5	ATSRGRRDTGAETQY
TRBV7-2	TRBJ2-2	ASTSAQGRDTGELF
TRBV7-2	TRBJ2-7	ASSLTSGGYEQY
TRBV7-6	TRBJ2-2	ASSLGARELF
TRBV12-3/TRBV12-4	TRBJ2-1	ASSLNEQF
TRBV10-3	TRBJ2-1	AISEGLAADYNEQF
TRBV6-1	TRBJ1-5	ASRHGTGVMDQPQH
TRBV28	TRBJ1-4	ASSGQVEKLF
TRBV10-3	TRBJ1-1	AISVDRNTEAF
TRBV20-1	TRBJ2-1	SAREYLAGKNNEQF
TRBV5-1	TRBJ2-3	ASSFGLQPPYTDTQY
TRBV6-2/TRBV6-3	TRBJ2-7	ASSLVAAYEQY
TRBV6-2/TRBV6-3	TRBJ2-2	ASTGGGELF
TRBV4-2	TRBJ2-5	ASSQDFAGGPQETQY
TRBV7-3	TRBJ2-1	ASRSGTDNEQF
TRBV12-3/TRBV12-4	TRBJ2-5	ASSRTGGLETQY
TRBV6-2/TRBV6-3	TRBJ1-5	ASSYSRQNSNQPQH
TRBV15	TRBJ2-4	ATSRSQPGQGAKNIQY
TRBV20-1	TRBJ2-7	SARGGVSSTPSYEQY
TRBV7-2	TRBJ2-5	ASSPPGLGETQY
TRBV7-9	TRBJ2-1	ASSRLAGGDEQF
TRBV12-3/TRBV12-4	TRBJ2-3	ASSSRREVTDTQY
TRBV10-3	TRBJ2-7	AISDPGQGGYEQY